The text below deals with one T cell receptor (beta chain). This sample is part of a study of blood T cell repertoires in COVID-19. Study-wide context: The study drew acute and convalescent COVID-19 samples from the United States, Italy and Spain.

Trimming left V 3 bases short and J 0 bases short, with 12 bases between. This CDR3 contains 16 residues. The germline CDR1 and CDR2 sequences are KGHSH and LQKENI. Followed longitudinally, the Seattle patients had been enrolled during active infection. Here immunoSEQ multiplex PCR was the method, and the copy in TCRdb shows in-frame clones only, minus some. Among over 150,000 clones listed, 80% to 90% were seen once. The sequenced sample consisted of peripheral blood. This clonotype was sampled from an older woman with COVID-19, enrolled during active disease. This chain joins TRBV18 and TRBJ1-3; the D is unclear. CDR3 loop: CASSPSGALSGNTIYF. In DNA, the CDR3 is TGTGCCAGCTCACCCTCGGGAGCCCTCTCTGGAAACACCATATATTTT.